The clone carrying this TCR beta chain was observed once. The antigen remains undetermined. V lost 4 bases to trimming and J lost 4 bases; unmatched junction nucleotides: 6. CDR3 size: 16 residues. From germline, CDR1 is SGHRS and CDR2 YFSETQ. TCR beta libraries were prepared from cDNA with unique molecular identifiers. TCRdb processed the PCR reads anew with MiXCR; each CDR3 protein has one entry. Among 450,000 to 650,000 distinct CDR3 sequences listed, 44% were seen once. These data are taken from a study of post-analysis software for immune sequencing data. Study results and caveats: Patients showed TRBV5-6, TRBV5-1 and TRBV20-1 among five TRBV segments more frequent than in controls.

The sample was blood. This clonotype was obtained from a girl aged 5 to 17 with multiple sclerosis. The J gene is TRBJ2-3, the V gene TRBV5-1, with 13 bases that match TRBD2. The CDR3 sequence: CASSPQGTSGADTQYF. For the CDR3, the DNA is TGCGCCAGCAGCCCACAGGGGACTAGCGGGGCAGATACGCAGTATTTT. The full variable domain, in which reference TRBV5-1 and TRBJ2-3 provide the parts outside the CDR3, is KAGVTQTPRYLIKTRGQQVTLSCSPISGHRSVSWYQQTPGQGLQFLFEYFSETQRNKGNFPGRFSGRQFSNSRSEMNVSTLELGDSALYLCASSPQGTSGADTQYFGPGTRLTVL.